The 28 T cell receptor beta chains below all came from one sample that was sequenced in a study of blood T cells in healthy people across ages. A second 7 to 11 cycle PCR used barcoded and J-beta primers. TCRdb itself ran the 5' RACE reads through MiXCR, one entry per CDR3 protein. The sample has about 1.7 million distinct CDR3 sequences; roughly 30% are singletons. Input material: blood. These receptors came from a woman aged 25 to 45 in good health.

The chain links TRBV7-2 to TRBJ2-1; 11 bases match TRBD2. V shed 5 bases, J shed 9 bases, and the junction held 12 bases outside the gene matches. CDR1 SGHTA and CDR2 FQGNSA come from the germline V gene. CDR3 length: 16 residues. The CDR3: CASSPEYSGRVGEQFF. For the CDR3, the DNA is TGTGCCAGCAGCCCTGAATATAGCGGGAGGGTGGGTGAGCAGTTCTTC.

This clonotype was detected only a few times. The chain recombines TRBV27 with TRBJ2-1, with 10 bases that match TRBD2. This CDR3 has 16 amino acids. V was clipped by 6 bases and J by 4 bases; unmatched bases: 9. Germline CDR1 MNHEY, CDR2 SMNVEV (reference sequence). The CDR3 nucleotides read TGTGCCAGCAGGAGAGCCGGGACTAGCGAGTACAATGAGCAGTTCTTC. This sequence encodes CASRRAGTSEYNEQFF.

The chain couples TRBV5-1 to TRBJ2-3, with D hard to call. Trimming removed 7 bases at V and 0 bases at J, with 15 bases between. The CDR3 extends over 15 amino acids. Germline CDR1 and CDR2: SGHRS and YFSETQ. The CDR3, as DNA: TGCGCCAGCCTCCCCTCGGGCAGTAGCACAGATACGCAGTATTTT. The encoded protein is CASLPSGSSTDTQYF.

This clonotype was seen at least ten times. The chain is built from TRBV7-2 and TRBJ1-2; TRBD1 is a possible D gene (5 bases). The CDR3 totals 14 residues. Germline values: CDR1 SGHTA, CDR2 FQGNSA. The V gene lost 1 base and the J gene lost 3 bases, with 9 bases spanning the gap. CDR3: CASSLGTSDYGYTF. The CDR3, as DNA: TGTGCCAGCAGCTTAGGGACATCAGACTATGGCTACACCTTC. Complete variable domain (other parts from reference TRBV7-2 and TRBJ1-2): GAGVSQSPSNKVTEKGKDVELRCDPISGHTALYWYRQSLGQGLEFLIYFQGNSAPDKSGLPSDRFSAERTGGSVSTLTIQRTQQEDSAVYLCASSLGTSDYGYTFGSGTRLTVV.

The chain recombines TRBV20-1 with TRBJ2-1, with TRBD1 matching 8 bases. The CDR3 consists of 15 residues. Germline V CDR1 and CDR2: DFQATT, SNEGSKA (reference sequence). J gave up 4 bases and V 0 bases, and 5 bases lay outside the gene matches. The CDR3 reads CSAREPRQGYNEQFF. DNA for the CDR3: TGCAGTGCTAGAGAACCGAGACAGGGGTACAATGAGCAGTTCTTC.

This clonotype has just a few counts. The chain recombines TRBV27 with TRBJ2-1; D not resolved. The V end lost 5 bases, the J end lost 6 bases, and 11 bases lay between the germline ends. Germline CDR1 reads MNHEY; CDR2 reads SMNVEV (reference sequence). This CDR3 comprises 13 residues. The CDR3 coding sequence is TGTGCCAGCAGTGCACCCTCGGGCAATGAGCAGTTCTTC. It translates to CASSAPSGNEQFF.

This clonotype turned up a few times. The rearrangement links TRBV12-3 or TRBV12-4 to TRBJ2-4, with D possibly being TRBD1 (6 bases). V dropped 6 bases and J dropped 13 bases, with 19 bases sitting between them. This CDR3 has 13 amino acids. The DNA of the CDR3 is TGTGCCAGCAGGAGCACAGGGCTCGGAGAGCAGTACTTC. This encodes CASRSTGLGEQYF.

This clonotype has at least ten counts. The chain recombines TRBV12-3 or TRBV12-4 with TRBJ2-1; 9 nucleotides match TRBD1. The CDR3 has 14 amino acids. With V trimmed by 6 bases and J by 7 bases, 7 bases remained unmatched. DNA of the CDR3: TGTGCCAGCAGGCGGACGGGGACAGGGAATGAGCAGTTCTTC. This gives the protein CASRRTGTGNEQFF.

The chain has TRBV12-3 or TRBV12-4 and TRBJ2-2; 9 positions match TRBD2. With V trimmed by 3 bases and J by 4 bases, 6 bases remained unmatched. The CDR3 length is 16 residues. The CDR3 nucleotides read TGTGCCAGCAGTTTCGTGGCGGGGGGGGGCACCGGGGAGCTGTTTTTT. Protein sequence: CASSFVAGGGTGELFF.

This clonotype was observed a few times. The V call is TRBV12-3 or TRBV12-4, the J call TRBJ2-5; 15 bases match TRBD2. The CDR3 has 21 amino acids. J lost 3 bases, V lost 0 bases, and 14 bases had no gene match. The CDR3 loop is CASSLALRGLAGGSGKETQYF. CDR3 nucleotide sequence: TGTGCCAGCAGTTTAGCGCTGCGGGGACTAGCGGGAGGCTCGGGGAAAGAGACCCAGTACTTC.

This clonotype was picked up a small number of times. The V and J genes are TRBV4-1 and TRBJ1-1, with 8 bases identical to TRBD1. Germline loops: CDR1 MGHRA, CDR2 YSYEKL. The trim removed 3 bases at V and 0 bases at J, leaving 6 bases unmatched. The CDR3 covers 16 residues. CDR3 sequence (DNA): TGCGCCAGCAGCCAGACGAGGGGACAGGTGAACACTGAAGCTTTCTTT. The encoded protein is CASSQTRGQVNTEAFF.

The V call is TRBV20-1, the J call TRBJ1-1; D ambiguous. V was shortened by 3 bases and J by 4 bases, with 15 bases between the two germline ends. The CDR3 covers 14 residues. Per the germline V gene, CDR1 is DFQATT and CDR2 is SNEGSKA (reference sequence). The CDR3, as DNA: TGCAGTGCTAGGACCCGGAGTCGCGGCACTGAAGCTTTCTTT. Its protein product is CSARTRSRGTEAFF.

This clonotype was seen a few times. The rearrangement links TRBV29-1 to TRBJ2-7; 7 nucleotides match TRBD1. J gave up 7 bases and V 4 bases, and 7 bases lay outside the gene matches. The germline CDR1 and CDR2 sequences are SQVTM and ANQGSEA. The CDR3 covers 12 residues. CDR3: CSVGSPTGEQYF. The CDR3 coding sequence is TGCAGCGTTGGGTCCCCGACAGGGGAGCAGTACTTC.

The rearrangement uses TRBV7-4 and TRBJ1-4, with D perhaps TRBD1 (6 bases). The CDR3 runs to 15 residues. V was shortened by 1 base and J by 4 bases, with 10 bases between the two germline ends. Per the germline V gene, CDR1 is SGHVT and CDR2 is SQSDAQ. CDR3 DNA: TGTGCCAGCAGCTTAGACTCAGGGGATAATGAAAAACTGTTTTTT. This gives the protein CASSLDSGDNEKLFF.

Only a few counts were recorded for this clonotype. The V gene is TRBV20-1, the J gene TRBJ2-5, with D possibly matching TRBD1 (5 bases). Germline-derived CDR1 and CDR2 are DFQATT and SNEGSKA (reference sequence). Trimming removed 0 bases at V and 5 bases at J, with 10 bases between. The CDR3 length is 13 residues. In nucleotides, the CDR3 is TGCAGTGCTAGAGATCTGGGGCGGGAGACCCAGTACTTC. Protein: CSARDLGRETQYF.

This chain uses TRBV20-1 with TRBJ1-2; 12 nucleotides match TRBD1. Per germline, CDR1 DFQATT and CDR2 SNEGSKA (reference sequence). The CDR3 spans 15 residues. J gave up 3 bases and V 5 bases, and 7 bases lay outside the gene matches. The CDR3 DNA is TGCAGTGCTTTCGGGACAGGGGGCCGAGACTATGGCTACACCTTC. It encodes CSAFGTGGRDYGYTF.

This clonotype was observed many times. CDR3 sequence (DNA): TGCGCCAGCAGCCAACCCGCGGGACTAGCGGGAGACAATGAGCAGTTCTTC. Amino acids: CASSQPAGLAGDNEQFF. This chain joins TRBV4-3 and TRBJ2-1; 14 positions agree with TRBD2. Germline loops: CDR1 LGHNA, CDR2 YSLEER. The V segment lost 2 bases and the J segment 5 bases; nucleotides outside the gene matches: 5. CDR3 length: 17 amino acids.

This clonotype was found once. A much larger clone differs by one base, so this may be a read error. The chain couples TRBV3-1 to TRBJ2-1; tentatively, D is TRBD2 (5 bases). Trimming cost V 4 bases and J 10 bases, with 11 bases left between them. There are 12 residues in the CDR3. Germline V lookup: CDR1 LGHDT, CDR2 YNNKEL (reference sequence). The CDR3, as DNA: TGTGCCAGCAGCCGTCAGTGGGAGGAGCAGTTCTTC. This codes for CASSRQWEEQFF.

To note about this clonotype: Being one base from a much bigger clone, this may be a read error. The chain couples TRBV14 to TRBJ2-7; 10 positions agree with TRBD2. Germline CDR1 and CDR2: SGHDN and FVKESK. There are 16 residues in the CDR3. V lost 2 bases to trimming and J lost 6 bases; unmatched junction nucleotides: 10. CDR3 region: CASSQRRAGGLSEQYF. The CDR3 region has the DNA TGTGCCAGCAGCCAACGACGAGCGGGAGGGCTCTCCGAGCAGTACTTC.

This chain joins TRBV19 and TRBJ2-5; 8 bases align to TRBD2. CDR3 length equals 15 residues. CDR1 and CDR2 (germline): LNHDA, SQIVND (reference sequence). J lost 1 base, V lost 5 bases, and 6 bases had no gene match. The CDR3 DNA is TGTGCCAGTAGTGGGACTAGGAGCATCCAAGAGACCCAGTACTTC. It specifies CASSGTRSIQETQYF.

This clonotype was seen a handful of times. V is TRBV2 and J is TRBJ2-5, with D hard to call. CDR3 length: 12 residues. Germline V gene lookup returns CDR1 SNHLY and CDR2 FYNNEI. V was trimmed by 10 bases and J by 9 bases, leaving 18 bases between them. DNA of the CDR3: TGTGCCATCCGGGCCTTAGGCCGGGCCCAGTACTTC. Amino acids: CAIRALGRAQYF.

Remarks on this clonotype: It may be a read error: a sequence one base away is much more abundant. The V call is TRBV7-6, the J call TRBJ2-7, with D perhaps matching TRBD1 (6 bases). The CDR3 loop spans 16 amino acids. Germline V gene lookup returns CDR1 SGHVS and CDR2 FNYEAQ. CDR3 in DNA: TGTGCCAGCGGCTTAGGGGCAGGGGATAAGGGATACGAGCAGTACTTC. Its translation is CASGLGAGDKGYEQYF.

This clonotype showed up just a few times. This chain connects TRBV7-9 to TRBJ2-3; D is perhaps TRBD1 (5 bases). V lost 3 bases and J 8 bases, leaving 12 bases between the germline ends. This CDR3 has 13 residues. Germline assignment: CDR1 SEHNR and CDR2 FQNEAQ (reference sequence). The CDR3 is CASSLQGRGTQYF. CDR3 coding DNA: TGTGCCAGCAGCTTGCAGGGTCGAGGTACGCAGTATTTT.

The chain links TRBV12-3 or TRBV12-4 to TRBJ2-7; TRBD2 is a possible D gene (6 bases). CDR3 length equals 16 residues. Trimming stripped 0 bases from V and 6 bases from J, with 18 bases between. CDR3 region: CASSLALGGSGGEQYF. CDR3 nucleotide sequence: TGTGCCAGCAGTTTAGCGCTTGGAGGGTCGGGCGGCGAGCAGTACTTC.

This clonotype was counted ten times or more. The V gene is TRBV7-2, the J gene TRBJ1-2; possibly TRBD1 for D (5 bases). This CDR3 contains 14 residues. The germline V gene has CDR1 SGHTA and CDR2 FQGNSA. The V end lost 5 bases, the J end lost 4 bases, and 14 bases lay between the germline ends. CDR3 amino acids: CASSHRFGPYGYTF. CDR3 in DNA: TGTGCCAGCAGCCACAGGTTCGGCCCCTATGGCTACACCTTC.

The chain has TRBV7-3 and TRBJ2-1, with TRBD1 identical over 11 bases. Germline V lookup: CDR1 SGHTA, CDR2 FQGTGA. After removal of 0 bases from V and 3 bases from J, the junction contained 1 base not matched to a gene. The CDR3 has 16 residues. The CDR3 DNA sequence: TGTGCCAGCAGCTTAACAGGGACAGGGGGCTACAATGAGCAGTTCTTC. This sequence encodes CASSLTGTGGYNEQFF.

V is TRBV7-8 and J is TRBJ2-4; 9 positions agree with TRBD1. Germline values: CDR1 SGHVS, CDR2 FQNEAQ. With 8 bases clipped from V and 0 bases from J, the junction kept 14 bases outside the gene matches. The CDR3 has 18 residues. The CDR3 nucleotides read TGTGCCAGCTGCAAGGGAGCGGGACAGGGAATAGCCAAAAACATTCAGTACTTC. Protein product: CASCKGAGQGIAKNIQYF.

At least ten counts were recorded for this clonotype. The V and J genes are TRBV29-1 and TRBJ2-5; D is tentatively TRBD1 or TRBD2 (5 bases each). Germline CDR1 is SQVTM and CDR2 is ANQGSEA. V lost 7 bases, J lost 1 base, and 13 bases lay in between. This CDR3 has 13 amino acids. The chain's CDR3 is CSALRDGQETQYF. The CDR3 bases are TGCAGCGCTCTTCGGGACGGCCAAGAGACCCAGTACTTC.